The entry below describes one T cell receptor beta chain. This entry belongs to a study of blood T cell repertoires in COVID-19. Study context: PBMCs, B-cell-depleted T cells, or T cells were the source of the cDNA or gDNA that made up the material.

Participant age was 18 to 89 years, and participants resided in fewer than 30 US areas. Cohorts were assigned according to the clinical history that participants reported. As handled by the study authors: Nucleated cell counts were estimated from reference gene primer amplification. The repertoire was sequenced with immunoSEQ multiplex PCR; TCRdb's copy has only in-frame clones and lacks some. That table furnishes V, J and clone size, whereas the DNA furnished D and trimming. In the table there are about 200,000 clones, less than 85% of which are singletons. The origin of this receptor is a man aged 40-50 years who had recovered from COVID-19. Sequenced material: PBMCs or T cells enriched from blood (not recorded which).

CDR3 bases: TGTGCCAGCAGCTTAGCTAGCGGGAGAGGGTCCAATGAGCAGTTCTTC. Protein: CASSLASGRGSNEQFF. The chain has TRBV7-8 and TRBJ2-1; TRBD2 aligns across 9 bases. The germline CDR1 and CDR2 sequences are SGHVS and FQNEAQ. With 0 bases clipped from V and 6 bases from J, the junction kept 6 bases outside the gene matches. CDR3 length: 16 amino acids.